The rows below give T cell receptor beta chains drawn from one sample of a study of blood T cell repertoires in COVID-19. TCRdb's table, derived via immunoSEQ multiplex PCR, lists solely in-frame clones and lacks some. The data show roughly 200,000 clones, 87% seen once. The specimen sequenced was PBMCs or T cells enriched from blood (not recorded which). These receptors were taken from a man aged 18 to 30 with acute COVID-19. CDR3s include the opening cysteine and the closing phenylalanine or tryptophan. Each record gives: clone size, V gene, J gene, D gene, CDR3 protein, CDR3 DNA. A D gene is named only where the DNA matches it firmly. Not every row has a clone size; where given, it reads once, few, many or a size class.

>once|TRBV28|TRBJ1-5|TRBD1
CASRTYRDRETQPQHF
TGTGCCAGCAGGACCTACAGGGACAGGGAAACCCAGCCCCAGCATTTT
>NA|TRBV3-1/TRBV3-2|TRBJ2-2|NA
CASHSGTGELFF
TGTGCCAGCCACTCGGGGACCGGGGAGCTGTTTTTT
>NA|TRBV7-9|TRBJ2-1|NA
CASSLALGLSSYNEQFF
TGTGCCAGCAGCTTAGCTTTGGGGCTGAGCTCCTACAATGAGCAGTTCTTC
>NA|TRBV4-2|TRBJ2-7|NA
CASSPFDRTYEQYF
TGTGCCAGCAGCCCATTTGACAGAACCTACGAGCAGTACTTC
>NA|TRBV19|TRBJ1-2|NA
CASRGEGVRGYTF
TGTGCCAGTAGAGGGGAAGGGGTTCGTGGCTACACCTTC
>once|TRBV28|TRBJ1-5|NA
CATNRGNQPQHF
TGTGCCACCAACAGGGGCAATCAGCCCCAGCATTTT
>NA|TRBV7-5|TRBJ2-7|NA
CARSLRRRGEGEQYF
TGTGCCAGAAGCTTACGGCGCCGGGGGGAGGGCGAGCAGTACTTC
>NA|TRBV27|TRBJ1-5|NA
CASSLGTLDQPQHF
TGTGCCAGCAGTCTCGGGACTCTAGATCAGCCCCAGCATTTT
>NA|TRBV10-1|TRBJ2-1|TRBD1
CASSDEQGSGTGIDNEQFF
TGCGCCAGCAGTGATGAGCAAGGATCCGGGACAGGGATCGACAATGAGCAGTTCTTC
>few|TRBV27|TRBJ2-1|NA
CASTWAEGKNPEQFF
TGTGCCAGCACGTGGGCGGAGGGCAAGAACCCTGAGCAGTTCTTC
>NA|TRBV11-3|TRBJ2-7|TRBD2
CASSPSYEREHYEQYF
TGTGCCAGCAGCCCGTCATATGAGCGGGAGCACTACGAGCAGTACTTC
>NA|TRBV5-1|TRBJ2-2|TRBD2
CASHPSGTSTGELFF
TGCGCCAGTCACCCTAGCGGGACGAGCACCGGGGAGCTGTTTTTT
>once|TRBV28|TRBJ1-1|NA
CASSLRGLNTEAFF
TGTGCCAGCAGTTTAAGGGGTCTTAACACTGAAGCTTTCTTT
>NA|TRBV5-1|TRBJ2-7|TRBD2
CASSLVGLAGDEQYF
TGCGCCAGCAGCCTAGTCGGACTAGCGGGAGACGAGCAGTACTTC
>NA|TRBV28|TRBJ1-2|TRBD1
CASGGQLSGYTF
TGTGCCAGCGGGGGACAGCTCTCAGGCTACACCTTC
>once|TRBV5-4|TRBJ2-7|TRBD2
CASSLMGTGGGEQYF
TGTGCCAGCAGCTTGATGGGAACGGGGGGAGGGGAGCAGTACTTC
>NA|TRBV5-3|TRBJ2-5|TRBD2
CARSFSSGSTNSQETQYF
TGTGCCAGAAGCTTCTCTAGCGGGAGTACAAATTCCCAAGAGACCCAGTACTTC
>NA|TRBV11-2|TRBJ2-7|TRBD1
CASSALSQGEPPYEQYF
TGTGCCAGCAGCGCCCTCTCCCAGGGGGAACCCCCCTACGAGCAGTACTTC
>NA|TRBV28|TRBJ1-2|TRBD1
CASSAGGTGGLATYGYTF
TGTGCCAGCAGTGCGGGCGGGACAGGGGGCTTAGCAACTTATGGCTACACCTTC
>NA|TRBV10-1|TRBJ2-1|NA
CASSPHGSSYNEQFF
TGCGCCAGCAGCCCCCATGGGAGCTCCTACAATGAGCAGTTCTTC
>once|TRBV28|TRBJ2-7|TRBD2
CASSLSTSGSYEQYF
TGTGCCAGCAGTCTCTCGACTAGCGGGAGCTACGAGCAGTACTTC
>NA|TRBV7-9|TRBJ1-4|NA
CASSSGRSEKLFF
TGTGCCAGCAGCTCAGGGAGGTCGGAAAAACTGTTTTTT
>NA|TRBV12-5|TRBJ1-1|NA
CASGFGGLAEAFF
TGTGCTAGTGGTTTCGGGGGGCTCGCTGAAGCTTTCTTT
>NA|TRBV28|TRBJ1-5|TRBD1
CASSPTGGGQPQHF
TGTGCCAGCAGCCCCACAGGGGGCGGCCAGCCCCAGCATTTT
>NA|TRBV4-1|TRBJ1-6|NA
CASSHSGFSYNSPLHF
TGCGCCAGCAGCCACTCAGGGTTCTCCTATAATTCACCCCTCCACTTT
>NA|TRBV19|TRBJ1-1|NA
CASKVQANTEAFF
TGTGCCAGTAAGGTACAGGCAAACACTGAAGCTTTCTTT
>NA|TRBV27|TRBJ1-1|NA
CASSLELNTEAFF
TGTGCCAGCAGTTTAGAGCTGAACACTGAAGCTTTCTTT
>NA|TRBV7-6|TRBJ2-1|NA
CASSSRQAYNEQFF
TGTGCCAGCAGCTCACGACAGGCCTACAATGAGCAGTTCTTC
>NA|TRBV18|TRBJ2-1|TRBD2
CASSRGTSGTLLNEQFF
TGTGCCAGCTCACGAGGGACTAGCGGGACCCTTTTAAATGAGCAGTTCTTC
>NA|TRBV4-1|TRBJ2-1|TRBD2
CASSQVPAQRGYNEQFF
TGCGCCAGCAGCCAAGTTCCCGCGCAGCGGGGATACAATGAGCAGTTCTTC
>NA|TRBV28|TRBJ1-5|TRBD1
CASSFLGTDNQPQHF
TGTGCCAGCAGTTTCTTGGGGACAGACAATCAGCCCCAGCATTTT
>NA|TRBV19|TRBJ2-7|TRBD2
CASSSPTSGSEVQYF
TGTGCCAGTAGTTCGCCGACTAGCGGGAGTGAGGTGCAGTACTTC
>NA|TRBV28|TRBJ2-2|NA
CASSSHTGINTGELFF
TGTGCCAGCAGTTCTCATACAGGGATCAACACCGGGGAGCTGTTTTTT
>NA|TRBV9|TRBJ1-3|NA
CASSPKGGVLWNTIYF
TGTGCCAGCAGCCCAAAAGGGGGAGTCCTTTGGAACACCATATATTTT
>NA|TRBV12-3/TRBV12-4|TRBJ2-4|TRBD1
CASRWTGEDIQYF
TGTGCCAGCAGGTGGACAGGGGAGGACATTCAGTACTTC
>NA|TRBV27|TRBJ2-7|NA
CASKRQGIHEQYF
TGTGCCAGCAAAAGGCAGGGGATCCACGAGCAGTACTTC
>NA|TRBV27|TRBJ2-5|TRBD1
CASRKGQGQETQYF
TGTGCCAGCAGAAAGGGACAGGGCCAAGAGACCCAGTACTTC
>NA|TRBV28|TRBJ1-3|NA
CASTEEGSGNTIYF
TGTGCCAGCACCGAGGAGGGATCTGGAAACACCATATATTTT
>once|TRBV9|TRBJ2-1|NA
CASSRQGPYNEQFF
TGTGCCAGCAGCCGTCAGGGGCCCTACAATGAGCAGTTCTTC
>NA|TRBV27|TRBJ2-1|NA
CASSLGSSYNEQFF
TGTGCCAGCAGCCTGGGGAGCTCCTACAATGAGCAGTTCTTC
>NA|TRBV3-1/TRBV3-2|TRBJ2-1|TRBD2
CASRKREGRNEQFF
TGTGCCAGCAGAAAGCGGGAGGGCCGGAATGAGCAGTTCTTC
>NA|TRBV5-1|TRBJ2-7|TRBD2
CASSLPGGPGEQYF
TGCGCCAGCAGCTTACCGGGAGGGCCGGGCGAGCAGTACTTC
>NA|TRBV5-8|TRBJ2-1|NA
CASSLGGEQFF
TGTGCCAGCAGCTTAGGGGGTGAGCAGTTCTTC
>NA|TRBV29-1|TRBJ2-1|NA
CSVEGTVPNGQFF
TGCAGCGTTGAGGGCACGGTGCCCAATGGGCAGTTCTTC
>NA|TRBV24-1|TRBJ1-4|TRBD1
CATSDPRQGGEKLFF
TGTGCCACCAGTGACCCCAGACAGGGAGGTGAAAAACTGTTTTTT
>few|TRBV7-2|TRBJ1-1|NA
CASSFAGDSPEAFF
TGTGCCAGCAGCTTTGCCGGTGATTCCCCTGAAGCTTTCTTT
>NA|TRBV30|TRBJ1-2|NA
CAWSVVTGFYGYTF
TGTGCCTGGAGTGTAGTGACAGGTTTCTATGGCTACACCTTC
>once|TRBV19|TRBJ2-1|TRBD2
CASSPVQSGSRGNEQFF
TGTGCCAGTAGCCCTGTCCAGAGCGGGAGTAGGGGGAATGAGCAGTTCTTC